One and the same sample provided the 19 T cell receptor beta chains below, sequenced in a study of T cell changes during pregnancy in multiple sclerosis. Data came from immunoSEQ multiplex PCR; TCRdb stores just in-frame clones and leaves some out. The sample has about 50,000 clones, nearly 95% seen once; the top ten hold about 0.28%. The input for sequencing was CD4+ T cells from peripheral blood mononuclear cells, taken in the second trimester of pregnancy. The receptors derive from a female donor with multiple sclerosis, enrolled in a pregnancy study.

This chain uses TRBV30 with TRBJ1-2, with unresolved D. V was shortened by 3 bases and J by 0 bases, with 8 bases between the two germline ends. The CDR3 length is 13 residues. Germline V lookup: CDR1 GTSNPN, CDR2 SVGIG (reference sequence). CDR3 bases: TGTGCCTGGAGCCCCGGGGCTAACTATGGCTACACCTTC. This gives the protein CAWSPGANYGYTF.

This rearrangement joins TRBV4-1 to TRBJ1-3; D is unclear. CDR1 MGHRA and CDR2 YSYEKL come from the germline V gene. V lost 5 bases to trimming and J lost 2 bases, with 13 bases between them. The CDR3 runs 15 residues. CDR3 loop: CASSAPGRTGNTIYF. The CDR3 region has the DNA TGCGCCAGCAGCGCCCCGGGAAGAACTGGAAACACCATATATTTT.

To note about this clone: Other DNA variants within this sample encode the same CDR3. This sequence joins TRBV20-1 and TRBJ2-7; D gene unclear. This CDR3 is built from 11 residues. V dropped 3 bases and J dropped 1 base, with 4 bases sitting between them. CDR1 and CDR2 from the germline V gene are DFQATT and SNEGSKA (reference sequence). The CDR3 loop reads CSASRSYEQYF. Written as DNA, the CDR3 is TGCAGTGCTAGTCGGTCCTACGAGCAGTACTTC.

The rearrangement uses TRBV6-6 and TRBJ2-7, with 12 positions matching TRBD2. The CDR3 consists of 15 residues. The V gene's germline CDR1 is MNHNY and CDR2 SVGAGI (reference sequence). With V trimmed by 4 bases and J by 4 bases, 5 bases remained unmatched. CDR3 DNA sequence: TGTGCCAGCAGTTCCCAGACTAGCGGGGGATACGAGCAGTACTTC. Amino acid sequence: CASSSQTSGGYEQYF.

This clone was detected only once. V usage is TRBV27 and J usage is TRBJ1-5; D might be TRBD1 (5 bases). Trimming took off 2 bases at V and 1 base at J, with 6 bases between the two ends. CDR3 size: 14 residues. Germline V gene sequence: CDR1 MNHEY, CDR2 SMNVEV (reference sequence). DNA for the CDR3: TGTGCCAGCAGTTTAAGACAGAGCAATCAGCCCCAGCATTTT. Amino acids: CASSLRQSNQPQHF.

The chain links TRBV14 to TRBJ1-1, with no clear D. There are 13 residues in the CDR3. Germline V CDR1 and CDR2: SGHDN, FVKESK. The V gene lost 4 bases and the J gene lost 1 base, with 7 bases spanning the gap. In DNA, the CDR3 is TGTGCCAGCAGCCCCCGCAGGAACACTGAAGCTTTCTTT. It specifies CASSPRRNTEAFF. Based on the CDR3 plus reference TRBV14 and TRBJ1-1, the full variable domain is EAGVTQFPSHSVIEKGQTVTLRCDPISGHDNLYWYRRVMGKEIKFLLHFVKESKQDESGMPNNRFLAERTGGTYSTLKVQPAELEDSGVYFCASSPRRNTEAFFGQGTRLTVV.

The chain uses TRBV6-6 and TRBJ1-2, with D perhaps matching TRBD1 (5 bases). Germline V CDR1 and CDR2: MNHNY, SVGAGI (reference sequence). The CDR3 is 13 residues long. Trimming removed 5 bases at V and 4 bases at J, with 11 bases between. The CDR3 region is CASSPATVYGYTF. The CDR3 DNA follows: TGTGCCAGCAGTCCAGCGACAGTCTATGGCTACACCTTC.

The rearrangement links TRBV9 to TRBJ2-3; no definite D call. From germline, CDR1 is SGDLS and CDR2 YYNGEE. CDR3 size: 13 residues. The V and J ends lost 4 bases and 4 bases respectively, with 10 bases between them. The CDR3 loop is CASSRAPPDTQYF. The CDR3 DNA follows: TGTGCCAGCAGCCGAGCCCCACCAGATACGCAGTATTTT. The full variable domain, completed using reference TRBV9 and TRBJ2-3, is DSGVTQTPKHLITATGQRVTLRCSPRSGDLSVYWYQQSLDQGLQFLIQYYNGEERAKGNILERFSAQQFPDLHSELNLSSLELGDSALYFCASSRAPPDTQYFGPGTRLTVL.

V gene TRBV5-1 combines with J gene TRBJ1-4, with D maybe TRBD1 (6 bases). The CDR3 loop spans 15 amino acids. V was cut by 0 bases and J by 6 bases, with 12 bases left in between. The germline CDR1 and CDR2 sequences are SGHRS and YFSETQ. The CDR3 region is CASSLGQGIDEKLFF. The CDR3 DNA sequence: TGCGCCAGCAGCTTGGGTCAGGGGATCGATGAAAAACTGTTTTTT.

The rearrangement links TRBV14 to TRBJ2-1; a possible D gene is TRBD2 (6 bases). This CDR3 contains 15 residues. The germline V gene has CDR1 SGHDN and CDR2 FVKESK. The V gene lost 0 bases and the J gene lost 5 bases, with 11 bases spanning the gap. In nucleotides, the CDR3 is TGTGCCAGCAGCCAAGATGTATGGGGGGACAATGAGCAGTTCTTC. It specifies CASSQDVWGDNEQFF.

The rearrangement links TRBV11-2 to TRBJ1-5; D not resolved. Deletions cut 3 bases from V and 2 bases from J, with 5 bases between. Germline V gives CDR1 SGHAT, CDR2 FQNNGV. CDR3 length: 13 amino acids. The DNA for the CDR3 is TGTGCCAGCAGCTTTGAGCGCAATCAGCCCCAGCATTTT. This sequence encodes CASSFERNQPQHF. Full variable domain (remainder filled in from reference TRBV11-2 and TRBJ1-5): EAGVAQSPRYKIIEKRQSVAFWCNPISGHATLYWYQQILGQGPKLLIQFQNNGVVDDSQLPKDRFSAERLKGVDSTLKIQPAKLEDSAVYLCASSFERNQPQHFGDGTRLSIL.

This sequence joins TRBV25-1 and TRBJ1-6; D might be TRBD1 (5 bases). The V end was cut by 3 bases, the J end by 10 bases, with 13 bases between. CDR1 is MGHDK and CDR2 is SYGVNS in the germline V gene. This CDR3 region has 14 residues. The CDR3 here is CASSDLRVGSPLHF. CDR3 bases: TGTGCCAGCAGTGATCTCAGGGTCGGATCACCCCTCCACTTT.

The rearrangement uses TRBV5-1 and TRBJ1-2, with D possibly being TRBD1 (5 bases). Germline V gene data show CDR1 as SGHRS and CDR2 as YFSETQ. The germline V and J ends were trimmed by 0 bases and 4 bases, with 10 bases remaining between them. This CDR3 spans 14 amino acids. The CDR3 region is CASSLEGRTYGYTF. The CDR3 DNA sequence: TGCGCCAGCAGCTTGGAGGGGCGAACCTATGGCTACACCTTC.

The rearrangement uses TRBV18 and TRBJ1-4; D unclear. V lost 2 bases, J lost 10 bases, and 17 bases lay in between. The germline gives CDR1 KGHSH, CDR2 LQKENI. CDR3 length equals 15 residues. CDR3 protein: CASSPGDTFFPKLFF. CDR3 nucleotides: TGTGCCAGCTCACCAGGCGACACCTTCTTTCCAAAACTGTTTTTT.

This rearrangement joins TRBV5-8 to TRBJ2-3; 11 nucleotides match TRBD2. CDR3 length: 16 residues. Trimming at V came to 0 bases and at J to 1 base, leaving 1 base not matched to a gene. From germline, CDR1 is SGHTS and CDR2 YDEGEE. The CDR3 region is CASSLELAGGTDTQYF. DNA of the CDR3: TGTGCCAGCAGCTTGGAACTAGCGGGGGGCACAGATACGCAGTATTTT.

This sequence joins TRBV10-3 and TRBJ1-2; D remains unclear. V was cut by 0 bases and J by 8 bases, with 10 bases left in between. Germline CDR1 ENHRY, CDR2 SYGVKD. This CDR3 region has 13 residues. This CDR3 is CAISESVGSGYTF. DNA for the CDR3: TGTGCCATCAGTGAGTCGGTGGGGAGCGGCTACACCTTC.

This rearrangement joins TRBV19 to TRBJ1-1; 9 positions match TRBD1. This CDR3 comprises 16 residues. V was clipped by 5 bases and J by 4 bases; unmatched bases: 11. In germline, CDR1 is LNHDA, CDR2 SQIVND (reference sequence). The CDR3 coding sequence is TGTGCCAGTAGTGGGAGGACAGGGGTTCCCTCCACTGAAGCTTTCTTT. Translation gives CASSGRTGVPSTEAFF.

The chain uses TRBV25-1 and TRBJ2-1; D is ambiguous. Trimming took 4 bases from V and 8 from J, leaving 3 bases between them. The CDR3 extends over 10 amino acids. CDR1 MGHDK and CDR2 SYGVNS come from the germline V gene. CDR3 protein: CASSADEQFF. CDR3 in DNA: TGTGCCAGCAGTGCCGATGAGCAGTTCTTC.

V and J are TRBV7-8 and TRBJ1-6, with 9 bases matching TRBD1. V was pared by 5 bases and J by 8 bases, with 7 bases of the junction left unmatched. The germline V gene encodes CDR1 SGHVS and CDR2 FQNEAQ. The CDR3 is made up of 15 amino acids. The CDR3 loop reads CASSGQGQRDSPLHF. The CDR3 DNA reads TGTGCCAGCAGCGGACAGGGGCAAAGGGATTCACCCCTCCACTTT.